This TCR beta chain was sequenced in a study of blood T cell repertoires in COVID-19. Study-level background: Sites across the United States, Italy and Spain contributed samples from acute and convalescent COVID-19. T cells, B-cell-depleted T cells, or PBMCs supplied cDNA or gDNA.

The CDR3 spans 15 residues. V was pared by 5 bases and J by 0 bases, with 10 bases between. CDR1 LNHDA and CDR2 SQIVND come from the germline V gene (reference sequence). Per the original methods: The assay estimated nucleated cells by amplifying reference gene primers. Method: immunoSEQ multiplex PCR; TCRdb's copy keeps in-frame clones and lacks some. That table supplies the V and J calls and clone size; D and trimming were determined from the DNA. The table has 130,000 to 150,000 clones, under 85% seen once; the top ten hold 5% to 7.5%. The receptor was isolated from a human donor in a cohort sampled during active COVID-19. This rearrangement joins TRBV19 to TRBJ2-2; D unresolved. The sequencing sample was made of peripheral blood. The CDR3 sequence is CASSASTSNTGELFF. The CDR3 DNA is TGTGCCAGTAGTGCGAGTACCTCGAACACCGGGGAGCTGTTTTTT.